The 17 T cell receptor beta chains presented below share a single source sample, sequenced in a study of blood T cells in healthy people across ages (dated by TCRdb to about 2015). Library preparation employed 5' RACE. Sequencing instrument: Illumina HiSeq 2500. A second 7 to 11 cycle PCR used a sample-barcoded 5' primer and a J-beta primer mix. TCRdb itself trimmed the public reads at Q25 with fastp, ran MiXCR and retained productive beta chains. Here each entry gathers all rows of one CDR3 protein and keeps the most common genes and DNA. This sample has around 580,000 distinct CDR3 sequences in its table, and 40% to 55% of those were observed once. Approximately 23% of the sample rests with the top ten. The specimen was blood. The receptors here all came from a man older than 75 in good health.

This clonotype came up a few times. The rearrangement joins TRBV20-1 to TRBJ2-1; D unclear. Trimming took 6 bases from V and 6 from J, leaving 9 bases between them. There are 11 residues in the CDR3. From germline, CDR1 is DFQATT and CDR2 SNEGSKA (reference sequence). CDR3 protein: CSAIHPNEQFF. The CDR3 DNA follows: TGCAGTGCCATCCACCCCAATGAGCAGTTCTTC.

This clonotype appeared a few times. This sequence joins TRBV27 and TRBJ1-1; TRBD1 matches 9 bases. Germline assignment: CDR1 MNHEY and CDR2 SMNVEV (reference sequence). This CDR3 region has 14 residues. V was pared by 5 bases and J by 6 bases, with 7 bases of the junction left unmatched. CDR3 residues: CASSLWTGEAEAFF. The CDR3 bases are TGTGCCAGCAGTCTCTGGACAGGGGAGGCTGAAGCTTTCTTT.

This rearrangement joins TRBV12-3 or TRBV12-4 to TRBJ1-4; tentative D call: TRBD1 (5 bases). This CDR3 is 14 amino acids long. Trimming pared 5 bases from V and 8 bases from J, leaving 15 bases between. The CDR3 region is CASSLRGVREKLFF. CDR3 bases: TGTGCCAGCAGTCTTAGGGGCGTCCGCGAAAAACTGTTTTTT.

There are a few counts of this clonotype. The chain joins TRBV20-1 to TRBJ1-5, with D possibly TRBD1 on 5 matching bases. The CDR3 consists of 13 residues. Germline CDR1 reads DFQATT; CDR2 reads SNEGSKA (reference sequence). V was clipped by 4 bases and J by 4 bases, with 11 bases between them. This CDR3 reads CSATQTENQPQHF. The CDR3 region has the DNA TGCAGTGCTACCCAGACAGAAAATCAGCCCCAGCATTTT.

As regards this clonotype: A read error may explain this, as a much larger clone is one base away. This chain joins TRBV6-5 and TRBJ2-1; D might be TRBD1 (5 bases). The DNA end lines up better with TRBJ2-7; the J call may be wrong. Germline values: CDR1 MNHEY, CDR2 SVGAGI. The CDR3 contains 13 residues. CDR3 in DNA: TGTGCCAGCTTCAGGGATCTCGACAATGAGCAGTACTTC. As protein: CASFRDLDNEQYF.

This clonotype showed up just a few times. The chain has TRBV6-5 and TRBJ2-2; 8 nucleotides match TRBD2. The V segment lost 5 bases and the J segment 6 bases; nucleotides outside the gene matches: 8. The length of the CDR3 is 15 residues. Germline-derived CDR1 and CDR2 are MNHEY and SVGAGI. The chain's CDR3 is CASSGGREGPGELFF. CDR3 bases: TGTGCCAGCAGTGGCGGACGGGAGGGCCCCGGGGAGCTGTTTTTT.

V gene TRBV6-1 combines with J gene TRBJ2-2; D is uncertain. Between the trimmed V and J ends, which lost 8 bases and 0 bases, there was a span of 7 bases. CDR3 size: 13 residues. The germline CDR1 and CDR2 sequences are MNHNS and SASEGT. CDR3 region: CASRGANTGELFF. In DNA, the CDR3 is TGTGCCAGCCGAGGAGCGAACACCGGGGAGCTGTTTTTT.

This clonotype was detected only a few times. This chain connects TRBV20-1 to TRBJ2-1; 8 bases are shared with TRBD1. Germline-derived CDR1 and CDR2 are DFQATT and SNEGSKA (reference sequence). With V trimmed by 3 bases and J by 0 bases, 7 bases remained unmatched. The CDR3 runs to 16 residues. CDR3 protein: CSASSGQGASYNEQFF. CDR3 nucleotides: TGCAGTGCTAGCTCGGGGCAGGGGGCCTCCTACAATGAGCAGTTCTTC.

V usage is TRBV28 and J usage is TRBJ1-2; D is undetermined. Germline V gives CDR1 MDHEN, CDR2 SYDVKM. The CDR3 contains 12 residues. V gave up 6 bases and J gave up 5 bases, with 10 bases separating them. CDR3 amino acids: CASSPPLYGYTF. The CDR3 DNA is TGTGCCAGCAGCCCTCCACTTTATGGCTACACCTTC.

Notes on this clonotype: An end of the junction does not agree with germline; a read error may underlie this. The J gene is TRBJ1-1, the V gene TRBV7-9; 9 bases match TRBD1. This CDR3 contains 14 residues. CDR1 and CDR2 (germline): SEHNR, FQNEAQ (reference sequence). The CDR3 DNA follows: TGTACCAGCAGACTGGGGACAGGGATATTTGGCGCTTTCTTT. As protein: CTSRLGTGIFGAFF.

This clonotype came up a few times. The V call is TRBV5-1, the J call TRBJ2-5; possibly TRBD2 for D (6 bases). From germline, CDR1 is SGHRS and CDR2 YFSETQ. V lost 0 bases and J lost 4, with 10 bases in between. This CDR3 has 14 amino acids. The CDR3 bases are TGCGCCAGCAGCTTGGACCCAGCGGGAGAGACCCAGTACTTC. Residues: CASSLDPAGETQYF. The full variable domain, its missing parts supplied by reference TRBV5-1 and TRBJ2-5, is KAGVTQTPRYLIKTRGQQVTLSCSPISGHRSVSWYQQTPGQGLQFLFEYFSETQRNKGNFPGRFSGRQFSNSRSEMNVSTLELGDSALYLCASSLDPAGETQYFGPGTRLLVL.

The CDR3 reads CASSFETGVSYNEQFF. Written as DNA, the CDR3 is TGTGCCAGCAGCTTCGAGACAGGGGTCTCCTACAATGAGCAGTTCTTC. V is TRBV6-6 and J is TRBJ2-1; 8 positions agree with TRBD1. In germline, CDR1 is MNHNY, CDR2 SVGAGI (reference sequence). CDR3 length: 16 residues. V lost 6 bases to trimming and J lost 0 bases; unmatched junction nucleotides: 7.

This clonotype was picked up many times. The chain is built from TRBV27 and TRBJ2-7, with D perhaps given as TRBD1 or TRBD2 (5 bases each). Germline CDR1 is MNHEY and CDR2 is SMNVEV (reference sequence). The length of the CDR3 is 14 residues. Trimming removed 1 base from V and 6 bases from J, with 13 bases in between. The CDR3 spells CASSLWGTRGEQYF. Written as DNA, the CDR3 is TGTGCCAGCAGTTTATGGGGAACGAGGGGCGAGCAGTACTTC.

Only a few counts were recorded for this clonotype. The V call is TRBV6-2 or TRBV6-3, the J call TRBJ1-2; 7 bases are a match to TRBD1. Per the germline V gene, CDR1 is MNHEY and CDR2 is SVGEGT. The CDR3 extends over 14 amino acids. Unmatched junction bases numbered 4, after V lost 2 bases and J lost 4 bases. The CDR3: CASSYSGTAYGYTF. The CDR3 region has the DNA TGTGCCAGCAGTTACAGCGGGACAGCCTATGGCTACACCTTC.

The rearrangement links TRBV6-6 to TRBJ1-1; D is unclear. The V gene lost 7 bases and the J gene lost 0 bases, with 6 bases spanning the gap. The CDR3 is 12 residues long. Germline lookup yields CDR1 MNHNY and CDR2 SVGAGI (reference sequence). CDR3 DNA: TGTGCCAGCACGCAGATGAACACTGAAGCTTTCTTT. Translating it yields CASTQMNTEAFF.

Only a few counts were recorded for this clonotype. CDR3 region: CASSSPGTGGLETQYF. The CDR3 bases are TGTGCCAGCAGCAGTCCCGGGACAGGGGGATTGGAGACCCAGTACTTC. This chain connects TRBV21-1 to TRBJ2-5; the table's D call TRBD1 went unverified against the DNA. TRBV21-1 constitutes a pseudogene. The CDR3 is 16 residues long.

In this sample, this clonotype turned up many times. The chain recombines TRBV7-9 with TRBJ2-3; perhaps D is TRBD1 or TRBD2 (5 bases each). Trimming removed 5 bases from V and 9 bases from J, with 24 bases in between. CDR3 length: 16 amino acids. Germline V gene sequence: CDR1 SEHNR, CDR2 FQNEAQ (reference sequence). This chain's CDR3 is CASSPSSPSVGETQYF. The CDR3 DNA sequence: TGTGCCAGCAGCCCTAGTTCCCCATCAGTGGGGGAGACGCAGTATTTT. The full variable domain, rest sourced from reference TRBV7-9 and TRBJ2-3, is DTGVSQNPRHKITKRGQNVTFRCDPISEHNRLYWYRQTLGQGPEFLTYFQNEAQLEKSRLLSDRFSAERPKGSFSTLEIQRTEQGDSAMYLCASSPSSPSVGETQYFGPGTRLTVL.